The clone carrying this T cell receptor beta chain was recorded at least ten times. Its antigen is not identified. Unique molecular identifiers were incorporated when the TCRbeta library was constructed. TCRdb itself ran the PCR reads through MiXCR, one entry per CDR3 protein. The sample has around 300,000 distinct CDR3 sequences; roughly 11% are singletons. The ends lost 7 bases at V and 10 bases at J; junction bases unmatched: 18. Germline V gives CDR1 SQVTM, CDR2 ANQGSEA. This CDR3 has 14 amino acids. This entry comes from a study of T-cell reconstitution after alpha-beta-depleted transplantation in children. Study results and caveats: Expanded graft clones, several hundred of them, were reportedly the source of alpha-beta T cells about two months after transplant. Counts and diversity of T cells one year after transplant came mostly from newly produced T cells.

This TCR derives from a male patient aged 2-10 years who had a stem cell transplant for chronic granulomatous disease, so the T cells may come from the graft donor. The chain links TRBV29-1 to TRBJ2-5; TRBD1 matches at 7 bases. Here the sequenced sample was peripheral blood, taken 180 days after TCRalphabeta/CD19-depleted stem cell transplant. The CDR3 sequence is CSATRDSQRVIQYF. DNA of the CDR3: TGCAGCGCCACACGGGACAGCCAACGCGTTATCCAGTACTTC.